A single T cell receptor (beta chain) is shown here with its context. The sample comes from a study of blood T cell repertoires in COVID-19. The overall study: Sites across the United States, Italy and Spain contributed samples from acute and convalescent COVID-19. PBMCs, B-cell-depleted T cells, or T cells provided the cDNA or gDNA that made up the material.

Authors' methods: Amplification with reference gene primers provided the estimates of nucleated cell counts. Libraries were prepared by immunoSEQ multiplex PCR; TCRdb keeps only in-frame clonotypes and omits some of them. V and J calls and clone size come straight from that table; D and trimming were deduced from the DNA. The sample gives a few hundred thousand clones, approximately 84% of which show up once; around 0.96% is in the top ten. Germline values: CDR1 SGHTA, CDR2 FQGNSA. CDR3 length: 14 residues. V dropped 5 bases and J dropped 4 bases, with 14 bases sitting between them. The sequenced sample was peripheral blood. The chain uses TRBV7-2 and TRBJ1-2; D is perhaps TRBD1 (5 bases). The sequence derives from a man aged 40-49 years with acute or convalescent COVID-19. CDR3 protein: CASSLPGVIYGYTF. CDR3 DNA sequence: TGTGCCAGCAGCCTCCCGGGGGTTATCTATGGCTACACCTTC.